Listed here is a single T cell receptor (beta chain). No antigen is known for it. The data were taken from a study of T cell responses to AZD1222 COVID-19 vaccine. Some clones are missing from TCRdb's copy, which holds only in-frame ones; the method was immunoSEQ multiplex PCR. This sample yields tens of thousands of clones, of which 90% to 95% are seen a single time; 3.1% belongs to the top ten. Overall study results and limits: Dominant at 160-218 and 743-854, vaccine-associated CD4 TCRs also spanned spike. Epitopes outside B.1.351 and B.1.1.7 mutated regions reportedly drew nearly half of spike TCRs. It should be noted that donors were predominantly white British and more often female, and clonal diversity was possibly underestimated. AZD1222 recipients seropositive at baseline numbered only 5 or 6.

The CDR3 spans 18 residues. CDR1 is LGHNA, CDR2 YNFKEQ, per germline. The V and J ends lost 0 bases and 5 bases, in that order; junction bases with no gene match: 10. The V call is TRBV4-2, the J call TRBJ2-2; TRBD2 matches 9 bases. Sequenced material: peripheral blood, taken 28 days after the second AZD1222 dose. The sequence came from an adult who received the AZD1222 COVID-19 vaccine. The CDR3 DNA reads TGTGCCAGCAGCCAAGAAAAAGTGACTAGCGGTCGGACCGGGGAGCTGTTTTTT. Its protein is CASSQEKVTSGRTGELFF.